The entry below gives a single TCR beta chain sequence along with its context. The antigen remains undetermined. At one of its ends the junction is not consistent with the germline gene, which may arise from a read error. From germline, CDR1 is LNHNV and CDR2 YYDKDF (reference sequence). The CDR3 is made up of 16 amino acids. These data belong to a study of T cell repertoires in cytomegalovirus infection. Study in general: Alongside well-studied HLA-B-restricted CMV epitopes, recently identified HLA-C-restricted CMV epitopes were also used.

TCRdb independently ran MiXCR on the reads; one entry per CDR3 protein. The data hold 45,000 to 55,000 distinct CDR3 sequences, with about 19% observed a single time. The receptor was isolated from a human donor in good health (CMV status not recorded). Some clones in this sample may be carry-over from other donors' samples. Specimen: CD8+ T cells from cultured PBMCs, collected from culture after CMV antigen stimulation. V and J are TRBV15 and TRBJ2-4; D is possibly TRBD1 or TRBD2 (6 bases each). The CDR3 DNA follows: TGTGCCACCAGCCCCCAGGAGGGGGAAGGCAAAAACATTCACTACTTC. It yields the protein CATSPQEGEGKNIHYF. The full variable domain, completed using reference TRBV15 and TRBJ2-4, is DAMVIQNPRYQVTQFGKPVTLSCSQTLNHNVMYWYQQKSSQAPKLLFHYYDKDFNNEADTPDNFQSRRPNTSFCFLDIRSPGLGDTAMYLCATSPQEGEGKNIHYFGAGTRLSVL.